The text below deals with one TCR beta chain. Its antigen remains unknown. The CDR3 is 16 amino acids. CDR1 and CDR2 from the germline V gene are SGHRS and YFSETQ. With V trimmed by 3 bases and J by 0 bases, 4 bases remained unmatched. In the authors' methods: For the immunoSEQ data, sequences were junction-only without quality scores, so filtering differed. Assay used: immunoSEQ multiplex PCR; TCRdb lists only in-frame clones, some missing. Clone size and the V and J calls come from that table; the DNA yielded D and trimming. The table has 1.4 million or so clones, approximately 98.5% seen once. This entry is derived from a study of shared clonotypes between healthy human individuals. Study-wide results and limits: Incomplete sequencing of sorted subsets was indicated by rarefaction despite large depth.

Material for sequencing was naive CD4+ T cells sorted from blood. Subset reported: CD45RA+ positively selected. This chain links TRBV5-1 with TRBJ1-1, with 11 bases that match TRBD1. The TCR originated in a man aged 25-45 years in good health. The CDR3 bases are TGCGCCAGCAGCTATGGGACAGGGGGGATGAACACTGAAGCTTTCTTT. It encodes CASSYGTGGMNTEAFF. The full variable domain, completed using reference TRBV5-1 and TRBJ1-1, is KAGVTQTPRYLIKTRGQQVTLSCSPISGHRSVSWYQQTPGQGLQFLFEYFSETQRNKGNFPGRFSGRQFSNSRSEMNVSTLELGDSALYLCASSYGTGGMNTEAFFGQGTRLTVV.